The rows below give T cell receptor beta chains drawn from one sample of a study of T cells in Graves' hyperthyroidism and ophthalmopathy. One entry per CDR3 protein results from TCRdb running MiXCR on the multiplex PCR reads. The repertoire holds 550,000 to 650,000 distinct CDR3 sequences, with approximately 15% as singletons. Sequenced sample: blood. The receptors stem from a woman aged 30 to 39 with Graves' hyperthyroidism that later progressed to Graves' ophthalmopathy. Both conserved end residues are part of each CDR3. The D gene is left open where the match is weak. Clone sizes are given selectively: once, few, many, or a class where the clone is expanded.

J gene: TRBJ2-3
D gene: TRBD2
V gene: TRBV29-1
clone size: many
CDR3 protein: CSVNSRMREASTDTQYF
CDR3 DNA: TGCAGCGTTAATTCCCGGATGCGGGAGGCTAGCACAGATACGCAGTATTTT

J gene: TRBJ2-7
D gene: TRBD2
V gene: TRBV6-1
clone size: -
CDR3 protein: CASTKLETSGSPGQYF
CDR3 DNA: TGTGCCAGCACCAAATTGGAAACTAGCGGCAGCCCAGGGCAGTACTTC

J gene: TRBJ2-7
D gene: TRBD1
V gene: TRBV12-5
clone size: -
CDR3 protein: CASGLVTTDRGPYEQYF
CDR3 DNA: TGTGCTAGTGGTTTGGTAACCACCGACAGGGGGCCCTACGAGCAGTACTTC

J gene: TRBJ2-1
D gene: -
V gene: TRBV28
clone size: many
CDR3 protein: CASSLFDRNEQFF
CDR3 DNA: TGTGCCAGCAGTCTTTTCGACCGTAATGAGCAGTTCTTC

J gene: TRBJ1-3
D gene: TRBD1
V gene: TRBV28
clone size: -
CDR3 protein: CASTPGTGESGNTIYF
CDR3 DNA: TGTGCCAGCACTCCCGGGACAGGGGAGTCTGGAAACACCATATATTTT

J gene: TRBJ2-2
D gene: TRBD2
V gene: TRBV19
clone size: few
CDR3 protein: CASNPKGGLAVTGELFF
CDR3 DNA: TGTGCCAGTAACCCGAAGGGGGGACTAGCGGTCACCGGGGAGCTGTTTTTT

J gene: TRBJ1-1
D gene: TRBD1
V gene: TRBV3-1
clone size: many
CDR3 protein: CASTQTGINTEAFF
CDR3 DNA: TGTGCCAGCACCCAGACAGGGATAAACACTGAAGCTTTCTTT

J gene: TRBJ1-4
D gene: -
V gene: TRBV6-2/TRBV6-3
clone size: -
CDR3 protein: CASTRTAGNEKLFF
CDR3 DNA: TGTGCCAGCACCCGGACCGCGGGGAATGAAAAACTGTTTTTT

J gene: TRBJ1-5
D gene: TRBD1
V gene: TRBV15
clone size: once
CDR3 protein: CATSSLQGAGQPQHF
CDR3 DNA: TGTGCCACCAGCAGTCTCCAGGGGGCTGGTCAGCCCCAGCATTTT

J gene: TRBJ1-1
D gene: -
V gene: TRBV2
clone size: many
CDR3 protein: CASSKLPRRVNTEAFF
CDR3 DNA: TGTGCCAGCAGTAAATTACCCCGACGGGTGAACACTGAAGCTTTCTTT

J gene: TRBJ2-7
D gene: TRBD2
V gene: TRBV20-1
clone size: many
CDR3 protein: CSASGLAGGEQYF
CDR3 DNA: TGCAGTGCCTCGGGACTAGCGGGAGGCGAGCAGTACTTC

J gene: TRBJ2-3
D gene: -
V gene: TRBV7-2
clone size: many
CDR3 protein: CASSQTFRGTDTQYF
CDR3 DNA: TGTGCCAGCAGCCAGACTTTCAGGGGCACAGATACGCAGTATTTT

J gene: TRBJ2-2
D gene: -
V gene: TRBV6-2/TRBV6-3
clone size: many
CDR3 protein: CASTQEGTTGELFF
CDR3 DNA: TGTGCCAGCACGCAAGAGGGGACCACCGGGGAGCTGTTTTTT

J gene: TRBJ2-3
D gene: TRBD2
V gene: TRBV7-2
clone size: -
CDR3 protein: CASSLGGLADLTDTQYF
CDR3 DNA: TGTGCCAGCAGCTTAGGGGGACTAGCGGACCTCACAGATACGCAGTATTTT

J gene: TRBJ1-2
D gene: TRBD1
V gene: TRBV4-2
clone size: -
CDR3 protein: CASSQATGTGYPKMSFNYGYTF
CDR3 DNA: TGTGCCAGCAGCCAGGCGACCGGGACAGGGTACCCGAAAATGAGCTTTAACTATGGCTACACCTTC

J gene: TRBJ1-3
D gene: TRBD1
V gene: TRBV2
clone size: many
CDR3 protein: CASTVGQGDGNTIYF
CDR3 DNA: TGTGCCAGCACCGTCGGACAGGGTGATGGAAACACCATATATTTT

J gene: TRBJ2-6
D gene: -
V gene: TRBV7-2
clone size: few
CDR3 protein: CASSSGSYSGANVLTF
CDR3 DNA: TGTGCCAGCAGCTCTGGGTCGTACTCTGGGGCCAACGTCCTGACTTTC

J gene: TRBJ2-7
D gene: TRBD1
V gene: TRBV7-2
clone size: few
CDR3 protein: CASSLMKFRDRGNEQYF
CDR3 DNA: TGTGCCAGCAGCTTAATGAAATTCCGGGACAGGGGGAACGAGCAGTACTTC

J gene: TRBJ1-1
D gene: -
V gene: TRBV5-5
clone size: many
CDR3 protein: CASSLEGVETFF
CDR3 DNA: TGTGCCAGCAGCTTGGAGGGGGTAGAAACTTTCTTT

J gene: TRBJ2-7
D gene: -
V gene: TRBV11-3
clone size: -
CDR3 protein: CASSPGQSSYGQYF
CDR3 DNA: TGTGCCAGCAGCCCCGGACAGAGCTCCTACGGGCAGTACTTC

J gene: TRBJ1-2
D gene: TRBD1
V gene: TRBV20-1
clone size: -
CDR3 protein: CSAILTGGYGYTF
CDR3 DNA: TGCAGTGCTATTCTGACAGGGGGCTATGGCTACACCTTC

J gene: TRBJ2-1
D gene: TRBD2
V gene: TRBV24-1
clone size: many
CDR3 protein: CATSDSTTSGSFHEQFF
CDR3 DNA: TGTGCCACCAGTGACTCTACGACTAGCGGGAGTTTCCATGAGCAGTTCTTC

J gene: TRBJ2-7
D gene: -
V gene: TRBV20-1
clone size: many
CDR3 protein: CSASPPLLYEQYF
CDR3 DNA: TGCAGTGCTAGCCCCCCCCTCCTTTACGAGCAGTACTTC

J gene: TRBJ1-4
D gene: -
V gene: TRBV7-8
clone size: -
CDR3 protein: CASSLREQVNEKLFF
CDR3 DNA: TGTGCCAGCAGCTTAAGAGAGCAGGTTAATGAAAAACTGTTTTTT

J gene: TRBJ1-2
D gene: -
V gene: TRBV11-2
clone size: -
CDR3 protein: CASSLGNRSDGYTF
CDR3 DNA: TGTGCCAGCAGCTTAGGCAACAGGAGCGATGGCTACACCTTC

J gene: TRBJ1-1
D gene: -
V gene: TRBV20-1
clone size: many
CDR3 protein: CSAPEGGPNTEAFF
CDR3 DNA: TGCAGTGCCCCTGAGGGGGGCCCGAACACTGAAGCTTTCTTT

J gene: TRBJ2-3
D gene: -
V gene: TRBV19
clone size: many
CDR3 protein: CASSPTQMGDTQYF
CDR3 DNA: TGTGCCAGTAGTCCGACACAAATGGGTGATACGCAGTATTTT

J gene: TRBJ2-2
D gene: TRBD1
V gene: TRBV30
clone size: few
CDR3 protein: CAWNRGVQGGELFF
CDR3 DNA: TGTGCCTGGAACAGGGGAGTTCAGGGTGGGGAGCTGTTTTTT

J gene: TRBJ1-5
D gene: TRBD1
V gene: TRBV15
clone size: -
CDR3 protein: CATSRTYTQQGEQPQHF
CDR3 DNA: TGTGCCACCAGCAGAACCTACACTCAACAGGGGGAGCAGCCCCAGCATTTT

J gene: TRBJ2-5
D gene: TRBD2
V gene: TRBV11-2
clone size: -
CDR3 protein: CASSLNGRLAGGYETQYF
CDR3 DNA: TGTGCCAGCAGCTTAAATGGGCGGCTAGCGGGGGGATATGAGACCCAGTACTTC

J gene: TRBJ1-1
D gene: -
V gene: TRBV27
clone size: many
CDR3 protein: CASSSSVLNTEAFF
CDR3 DNA: TGTGCCAGCAGTTCGTCAGTTTTGAACACTGAAGCTTTCTTT

J gene: TRBJ1-6
D gene: -
V gene: TRBV5-1
clone size: -
CDR3 protein: CASSLGSGNNSPLHF
CDR3 DNA: TGCGCCAGCAGCTTGGGGTCAGGCAATAATTCACCCCTCCACTTT

J gene: TRBJ1-1
D gene: -
V gene: TRBV12-3/TRBV12-4
clone size: many
CDR3 protein: CASSLARPTGQTLGMNTEAFF
CDR3 DNA: TGTGCCAGCAGTTTGGCCAGACCCACCGGTCAAACCCTGGGAATGAACACTGAAGCTTTCTTT

J gene: TRBJ1-1
D gene: -
V gene: TRBV5-1
clone size: few
CDR3 protein: CASSLGRGLSENTEAFF
CDR3 DNA: TGCGCCAGCAGCCTCGGTCGGGGGCTATCGGAGAACACTGAAGCTTTCTTT

J gene: TRBJ1-2
D gene: -
V gene: TRBV4-2
clone size: -
CDR3 protein: CASSRELGFNYGYTF
CDR3 DNA: TGTGCCAGCAGCCGGGAACTGGGTTTTAACTATGGCTACACCTTC

J gene: TRBJ2-7
D gene: -
V gene: TRBV29-1
clone size: few
CDR3 protein: CSVDSGTWDEQYF
CDR3 DNA: TGCAGCGTTGATTCCGGGACTTGGGACGAGCAGTACTTC

J gene: TRBJ1-2
D gene: -
V gene: TRBV4-1
clone size: -
CDR3 protein: CASSQATRTAKDGYTF
CDR3 DNA: TGCGCCAGCAGCCAGGCAACTAGGACCGCCAAGGATGGCTACACCTTC

J gene: TRBJ2-3
D gene: TRBD1
V gene: TRBV12-3/TRBV12-4
clone size: many
CDR3 protein: CASSTRDRLLFTQYF
CDR3 DNA: TGTGCCAGCAGTACCCGGGACAGACTTCTATTTACGCAGTATTTT

J gene: TRBJ1-1
D gene: -
V gene: TRBV7-3
clone size: few
CDR3 protein: CASSLAAATEAFF
CDR3 DNA: TGTGCCAGCAGCTTGGCGGCCGCCACTGAAGCTTTCTTT

J gene: TRBJ2-7
D gene: -
V gene: TRBV4-3
clone size: -
CDR3 protein: CASSQERFAYEQYF
CDR3 DNA: TGCGCCAGCAGCCAAGAGCGGTTCGCCTACGAGCAGTACTTC

J gene: TRBJ2-2
D gene: TRBD1
V gene: TRBV7-6
clone size: -
CDR3 protein: CASSPLGTANTGELFF
CDR3 DNA: TGTGCCAGCAGCCCTCTCGGGACAGCGAACACCGGGGAGCTGTTTTTT